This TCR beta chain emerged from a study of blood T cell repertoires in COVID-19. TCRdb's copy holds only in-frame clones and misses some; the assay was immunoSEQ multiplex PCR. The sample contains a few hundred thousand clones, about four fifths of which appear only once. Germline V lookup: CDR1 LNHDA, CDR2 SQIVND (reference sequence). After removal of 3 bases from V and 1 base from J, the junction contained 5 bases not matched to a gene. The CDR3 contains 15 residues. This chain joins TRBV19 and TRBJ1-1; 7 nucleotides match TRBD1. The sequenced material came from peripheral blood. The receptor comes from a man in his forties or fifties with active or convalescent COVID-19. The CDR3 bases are TGTGCCAGTAGTATCAGAAGGGACAGGAACACTGAAGCTTTCTTT. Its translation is CASSIRRDRNTEAFF.